A single sample is the source of the 27 T cell receptor beta chains below, sequenced in a study of cytomegalovirus exposure and HLA in healthy donors. PCR involved 60 Vbeta and 13 Jbeta primers. Clones were sequenced by immunoSEQ multiplex PCR, and TCRdb holds only the in-frame ones, with some missing. The table records a few hundred thousand clones, about 80% of them present only once. The sequenced sample was PBMCs. These receptors originate from a girl aged 2 to 10 in good health and CMV-seronegative.

V gene TRBV27 combines with J gene TRBJ2-2, with D possibly TRBD1 on 6 matching bases. V lost 7 bases to trimming and J lost 4 bases, with 22 bases between them. In germline, CDR1 is MNHEY, CDR2 SMNVEV (reference sequence). The CDR3 length is 17 residues. The CDR3 loop is CASNPSLAGAVTGELFF. Here the CDR3 DNA reads TGTGCCAGCAATCCTAGCCTGGCAGGGGCTGTCACCGGGGAGCTGTTTTTT.

This clone was observed a single time. The chain has TRBV19 and TRBJ2-6, with 8 nucleotides matching TRBD1. The germline V gene encodes CDR1 LNHDA and CDR2 SQIVND (reference sequence). The CDR3 totals 17 residues. Trimming took 5 bases from V and 0 from J; bases not matched to a gene: 6. CDR3 nucleotides: TGTGCCAGTAGTTTAGGACAGGGATCCTCTGGGGCCAACGTCCTGACTTTC. Residues: CASSLGQGSSGANVLTF.

This chain links TRBV19 with TRBJ1-2, with D maybe TRBD1 (6 bases). V was shortened by 6 bases and J by 0 bases, with 14 bases between the two germline ends. Germline V gene lookup returns CDR1 LNHDA and CDR2 SQIVND (reference sequence). The CDR3 covers 15 residues. CDR3 amino acids: CASSPSDRTNYGYTF. Here the CDR3 DNA reads TGTGCCAGTAGCCCTTCCGACAGGACTAACTATGGCTACACCTTC. Filled out from reference TRBV19 and TRBJ1-2, the complete variable domain reads DGGITQSPKYLFRKEGQNVTLSCEQNLNHDAMYWYRQDPGQGLRLIYYSQIVNDFQKGDIAEGYSVSREKKESFPLTVTSAQKNPTAFYLCASSPSDRTNYGYTFGSGTRLTVV.

The chain employs TRBV28 and TRBJ1-5, with D possibly being TRBD1 (6 bases). Trimming removed 7 bases from V and 9 bases from J, with 13 bases in between. This CDR3 has 12 residues. The germline gives CDR1 MDHEN, CDR2 SYDVKM. The CDR3 DNA follows: TGTGCCAGCATGGCAGGGGCGAGGCCCCAGCATTTT. The encoded protein is CASMAGARPQHF. Full variable domain (remainder filled in from reference TRBV28 and TRBJ1-5): DVKVTQSSRYLVKRTGEKVFLECVQDMDHENMFWYRQDPGLGLRLIYFSYDVKMKEKGDIPEGYSVSREKKERFSLILESASTNQTSMYLCASMAGARPQHFGDGTRLSIL.

The rearrangement uses TRBV7-3 and TRBJ2-5; 10 nucleotides agree with TRBD1. The CDR3 has 16 amino acids. From germline, CDR1 is SGHTA and CDR2 FQGTGA. After removal of 5 bases from V and 0 bases from J, the junction contained 6 bases not matched to a gene. CDR3 residues: CASSPSGTGDQETQYF. Here the CDR3 DNA reads TGTGCCAGCAGCCCTTCCGGGACAGGGGACCAAGAGACCCAGTACTTC.

As regards this clone: Other DNA sequences in the sample encode the same CDR3. This rearrangement joins TRBV19 to TRBJ2-3; tentatively, D is TRBD2 (5 bases). Between the trimmed V and J ends, which lost 3 bases and 3 bases, there was a span of 7 bases. The CDR3 covers 13 residues. Germline loops: CDR1 LNHDA, CDR2 SQIVND (reference sequence). The CDR3 bases are TGTGCCAGTAGTATCCGCGGGACAGATACGCAGTATTTT. Residues: CASSIRGTDTQYF.

This clone was recorded only once. V and J are TRBV9 and TRBJ2-1; D not resolved. The CDR3 covers 13 residues. The V gene's germline CDR1 is SGDLS and CDR2 YYNGEE. The ends were cut back, 4 bases at V and 5 bases at J, with 10 bases in the middle. This chain's CDR3 is CASSTRLNNEQFF. The DNA for the CDR3 is TGTGCCAGCAGCACGAGGCTGAACAATGAGCAGTTCTTC.

J is TRBJ1-2 and V is TRBV6-1; 9 bases agree with TRBD1. Trimming removed 3 bases from V and 3 bases from J; junction bases left unmatched: 5. Germline CDR1 MNHNS, CDR2 SASEGT. The CDR3 runs to 15 residues. The CDR3 coding sequence is TGTGCCAGCAGTGACCGGACAGGGGTGGACTATGGCTACACCTTC. Protein: CASSDRTGVDYGYTF.

The rearrangement uses TRBV7-6 and TRBJ1-2, with 7 positions matching TRBD1. Germline V CDR1 and CDR2: SGHVS, FNYEAQ. CDR3 length: 14 amino acids. V dropped 2 bases and J dropped 7; count of bases not matched to a gene: 7. CDR3 protein: CASSLRTGQSGYTF. The CDR3 DNA follows: TGTGCCAGCAGCTTACGGACAGGTCAATCTGGCTACACCTTC.

The J gene is TRBJ2-5, the V gene TRBV5-4; possible D gene TRBD2, 6 bases. Germline assignment: CDR1 SGHNT and CDR2 YYREEE (reference sequence). V lost 10 bases, J lost 0 bases, and 28 bases lay in between. The CDR3 is 18 residues long. CDR3 nucleotide sequence: TGTGCCGGGGGGTCTGGACCCCCAAGCCACCTGTACCAAGAGACCCAGTACTTC. Encoded protein: CAGGSGPPSHLYQETQYF.

This clone turned up a few times. The chain uses TRBV7-8 and TRBJ2-5; 7 bases line up with TRBD2. Germline lookup yields CDR1 SGHVS and CDR2 FQNEAQ. This CDR3 comprises 16 residues. Unmatched junction bases numbered 20, after V lost 5 bases and J lost 11 bases. The CDR3 here is CASSPNALAQLAGQYF. The CDR3 DNA sequence: TGTGCCAGCAGCCCGAATGCACTAGCGCAGCTCGCAGGGCAGTACTTC.

There are a few counts of this clone. The CDR3 DNA follows: TGTGCCAGCAGACGGGGTCTTCTGGCCACCGGGGAGCTGTTTTTT. This codes for CASRRGLLATGELFF. The chain carries TRBV27 and TRBJ2-2, with a tentative D call TRBD2 (5 bases). This CDR3 has 15 residues. Germline lookup yields CDR1 MNHEY and CDR2 SMNVEV (reference sequence). Trimming took off 6 bases at V and 4 bases at J, with 15 bases between the two ends.

J is TRBJ1-6 and V is TRBV28; 8 bases fit TRBD1. V lost 2 bases, J lost 10 bases, and 7 bases stayed unmatched. Germline-derived CDR1 and CDR2 are MDHEN and SYDVKM. This CDR3 region has 15 residues. The CDR3 spells CASSLQGAGRSPLHF. As DNA, the CDR3 is TGTGCCAGCAGTTTACAGGGGGCAGGGAGATCACCCCTCCACTTT.

The chain combines TRBV6-5 with TRBJ1-1, with 7 bases aligning to TRBD1. V lost 2 bases to trimming and J lost 4 bases; unmatched junction nucleotides: 7. This CDR3 is built from 15 residues. Germline V gives CDR1 MNHEY, CDR2 SVGAGI. The CDR3 loop is CASSYITGDITEAFF. The CDR3 DNA follows: TGTGCCAGCAGTTACATCACAGGGGATATCACTGAAGCTTTCTTT.

The chain employs TRBV30 and TRBJ2-2, with TRBD2 matching over 8 bases. This CDR3 is built from 16 residues. V dropped 3 bases and J dropped 3; count of bases not matched to a gene: 9. The germline gives CDR1 GTSNPN, CDR2 SVGIG (reference sequence). CDR3 nucleotides: TGTGCCTGGAGGGCGGAGCGGGAGCTTTACACCGGGGAGCTGTTTTTT. It is translated as CAWRAERELYTGELFF.

The chain combines TRBV5-6 with TRBJ1-6; possible D gene TRBD1, 6 bases. V was pared by 4 bases and J by 0 bases, with 11 bases between. Germline V lookup: CDR1 SGHDT, CDR2 YYEEEE. This CDR3 contains 16 residues. The DNA of the CDR3 is TGTGCCAGCAGCATCAGGGGTTCCTCCTATAATTCACCCCTCCACTTT. Residues: CASSIRGSSYNSPLHF.

The J gene is TRBJ2-1, the V gene TRBV4-1; 7 bases are shared with TRBD2. V trimming: 5 bases; J trimming: 2 bases; junction bases outside the gene matches: 6. CDR3 length equals 15 residues. Germline-derived CDR1 and CDR2 are MGHRA and YSYEKL. The CDR3 spells CASSYSGGTYNEQFF. The CDR3 nucleotides read TGCGCCAGCAGCTACTCGGGGGGAACCTACAATGAGCAGTTCTTC.

The chain combines TRBV13 with TRBJ1-1, with D possibly matching TRBD1 (6 bases). The ends were cut back, 5 bases at V and 10 bases at J, with 20 bases in the middle. CDR3 length equals 14 residues. Germline CDR1 reads PRHDT; CDR2 reads FYEKMQ (reference sequence). This chain's CDR3 is CASSAGTGHVGAFF. The CDR3 DNA reads as TGTGCCAGCAGCGCCGGGACGGGACATGTCGGAGCTTTCTTT.

The rearrangement links TRBV19 to TRBJ2-1; TRBD2 agrees at 9 bases. The CDR3 runs 15 residues. V lost 8 bases and J lost 3; bases outside the gene matches: 8. The germline V gene encodes CDR1 LNHDA and CDR2 SQIVND (reference sequence). The chain's CDR3 is CASAADSGGYNEQFF. CDR3 coding DNA: TGTGCCAGTGCCGCTGATAGCGGGGGCTACAATGAGCAGTTCTTC. Supplemented by reference TRBV19 and TRBJ2-1, the full variable domain reads DGGITQSPKYLFRKEGQNVTLSCEQNLNHDAMYWYRQDPGQGLRLIYYSQIVNDFQKGDIAEGYSVSREKKESFPLTVTSAQKNPTAFYLCASAADSGGYNEQFFGPGTRLTVL.

CDR3 DNA sequence: TGTGCCAGCAGCTCCCGGAAAGGGAGCCTCTCTGGGGCCAACGTCCTGACTTTC. Translating it yields CASSSRKGSLSGANVLTF. The chain joins TRBV7-9 to TRBJ2-6, with D possibly being TRBD2 (5 bases). Trimming removed 4 bases at V and 0 bases at J, with 16 bases between. CDR3 length: 18 residues. Looked up from germline, CDR1 is SEHNR and CDR2 is FQNEAQ (reference sequence).

The V call is TRBV5-1, the J call TRBJ1-5; 7 nucleotides align to TRBD1. The CDR3 is made up of 11 amino acids. V gave up 10 bases and J gave up 6 bases; unmatched junction bases: 4. The germline V gene has CDR1 SGHRS and CDR2 YFSETQ. The CDR3 loop is CADRVGQPQHF. The CDR3 DNA follows: TGCGCCGACAGGGTCGGTCAGCCCCAGCATTTT.

The chain has TRBV2 and TRBJ2-5; D gene uncertain. The CDR3 is 13 amino acids. Germline V gene sequence: CDR1 SNHLY, CDR2 FYNNEI. Trimming removed 0 bases from V and 9 bases from J, with 11 bases in between. In DNA, the CDR3 is TGTGCCAGCAGTGAAGCGCCGACGGCGGCCCAGTACTTC. Translating it yields CASSEAPTAAQYF.

This sequence joins TRBV30 and TRBJ1-1; 8 bases map to TRBD1. The CDR3 totals 13 residues. Germline CDR1 GTSNPN, CDR2 SVGIG (reference sequence). The V segment lost 4 bases and the J segment 7 bases; nucleotides outside the gene matches: 8. CDR3 in amino acids: CAWTPGQALEAFF. Written as DNA, the CDR3 is TGTGCCTGGACACCGGGACAGGCTCTTGAAGCTTTCTTT.

The chain couples TRBV4-2 to TRBJ2-7; 7 positions match TRBD2. The CDR3 totals 17 residues. Per the germline V gene, CDR1 is LGHNA and CDR2 is YNFKEQ. V trimming: 0 bases; J trimming: 2 bases; junction bases outside the gene matches: 10. CDR3 DNA sequence: TGTGCCAGCAGCCAAGATTTTAGTGGACTAGTCGCCTACGAGCAGTACTTC. Protein sequence: CASSQDFSGLVAYEQYF.

This chain links TRBV11-1 with TRBJ2-5; tentative D call: TRBD1 (5 bases). The J call may be mistaken, given a closer DNA end match to TRBJ2-7. This CDR3 has 13 amino acids. The germline V gene has CDR1 SGHAT and CDR2 FQDESV (reference sequence). The CDR3 bases are TGTGCCAGCAGCTTATTGGGGCTGGACGAGCAGTACTTC. It codes for CASSLLGLDEQYF.

This clone is a singleton in its sample. The chain joins TRBV5-1 to TRBJ1-2; 8 positions agree with TRBD1. The length of the CDR3 is 14 residues. The J segment lost 6 bases and the V segment lost 6 bases, leaving 10 bases of the junction unmatched. Germline-derived CDR1 and CDR2 are SGHRS and YFSETQ. CDR3 amino acids: CASNTDGQGDGYTF. The DNA of the CDR3 is TGCGCCAGCAACACCGATGGACAGGGTGATGGCTACACCTTC.

The V and J genes are TRBV6-5 and TRBJ2-5, with D perhaps matching TRBD2 (5 bases). The J call may be mistaken, given a closer DNA end match to TRBJ2-7. The germline V gene has CDR1 MNHEY and CDR2 SVGAGI. The CDR3 covers 14 residues. The CDR3 DNA follows: TGTGCCAGCAGTACGGACTTTTACTCCTACGAGCAGTACTTC. The encoded protein is CASSTDFYSYEQYF.